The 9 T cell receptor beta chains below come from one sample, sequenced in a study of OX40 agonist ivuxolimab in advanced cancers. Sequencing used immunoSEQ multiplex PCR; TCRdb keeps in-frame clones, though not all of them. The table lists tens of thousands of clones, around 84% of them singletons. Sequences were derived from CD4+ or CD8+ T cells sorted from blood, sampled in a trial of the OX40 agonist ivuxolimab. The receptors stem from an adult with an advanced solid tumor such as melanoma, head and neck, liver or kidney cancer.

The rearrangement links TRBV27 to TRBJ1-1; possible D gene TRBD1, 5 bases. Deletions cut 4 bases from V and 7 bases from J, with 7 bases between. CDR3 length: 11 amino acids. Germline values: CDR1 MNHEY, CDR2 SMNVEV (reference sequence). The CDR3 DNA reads TGTGCCAGCAGTTCAGACAGTGAAGCTTTCTTT. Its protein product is CASSSDSEAFF.

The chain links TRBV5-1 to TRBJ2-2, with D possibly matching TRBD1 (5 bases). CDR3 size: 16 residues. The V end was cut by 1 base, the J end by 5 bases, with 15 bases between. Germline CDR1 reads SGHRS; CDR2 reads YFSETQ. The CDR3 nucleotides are TGCGCCAGCAGCTTGCAGGGTACCACCCGGACCGGGGAGCTGTTTTTT. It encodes CASSLQGTTRTGELFF.

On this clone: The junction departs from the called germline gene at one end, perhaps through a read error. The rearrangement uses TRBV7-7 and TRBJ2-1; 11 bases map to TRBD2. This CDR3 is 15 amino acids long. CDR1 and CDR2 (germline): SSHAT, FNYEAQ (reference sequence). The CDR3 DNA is TGTGCTAGCAGCAAGACTAGCGGGGACTACAATGAGCAGTTCTTC. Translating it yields CASSKTSGDYNEQFF. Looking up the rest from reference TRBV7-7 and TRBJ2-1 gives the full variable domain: GAGVSQSPRYKVTKRGQDVTLRCDPISSHATLYWYQQALGQGPEFLTYFNYEAQPDKSGLPSDRFSAERPEGSISTLTIQRTEQRDSAMYRCASSKTSGDYNEQFFGPGTRLTVL.

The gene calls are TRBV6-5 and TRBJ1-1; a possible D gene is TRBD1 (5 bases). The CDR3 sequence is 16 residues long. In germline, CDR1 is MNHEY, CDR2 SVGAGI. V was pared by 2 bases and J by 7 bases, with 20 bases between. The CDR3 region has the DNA TGTGCCAGCAGTTACCTCCCCCACGAGGGGCGCGTTGAAGCTTTCTTT. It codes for CASSYLPHEGRVEAFF.

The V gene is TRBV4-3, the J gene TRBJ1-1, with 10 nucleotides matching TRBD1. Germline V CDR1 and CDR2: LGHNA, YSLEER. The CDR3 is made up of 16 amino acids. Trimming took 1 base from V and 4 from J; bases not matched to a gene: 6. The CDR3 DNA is TGCGCCAGCAGCCAAGGGACAGGGGGTTTAGGCACTGAAGCTTTCTTT. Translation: CASSQGTGGLGTEAFF.

Written as DNA, the CDR3 is TGTGCCAGCAGCTTGGCTTCGACACTCCTCTATGGCTACACCTTC. Residues: CASSLASTLLYGYTF. This chain joins TRBV5-5 and TRBJ1-2; the D is unclear. This CDR3 has 15 residues. Germline-derived CDR1 and CDR2 are SGHKS and YYEKEE (reference sequence). V dropped 0 bases and J dropped 4 bases, with 13 bases sitting between them.

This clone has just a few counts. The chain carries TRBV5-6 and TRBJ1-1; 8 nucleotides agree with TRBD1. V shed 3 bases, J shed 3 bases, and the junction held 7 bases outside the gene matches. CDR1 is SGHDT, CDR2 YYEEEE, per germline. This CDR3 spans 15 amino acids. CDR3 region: CASSSGTGVDTEAFF. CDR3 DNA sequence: TGTGCCAGCAGCTCTGGGACAGGTGTAGACACTGAAGCTTTCTTT.

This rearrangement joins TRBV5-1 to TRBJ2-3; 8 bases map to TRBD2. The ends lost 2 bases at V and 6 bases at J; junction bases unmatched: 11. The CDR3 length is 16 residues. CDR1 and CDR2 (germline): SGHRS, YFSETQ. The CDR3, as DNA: TGCGCCAGCAGCTTACAGCAAGCGGGAGTTGGGGATACGCAGTATTTT. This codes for CASSLQQAGVGDTQYF.

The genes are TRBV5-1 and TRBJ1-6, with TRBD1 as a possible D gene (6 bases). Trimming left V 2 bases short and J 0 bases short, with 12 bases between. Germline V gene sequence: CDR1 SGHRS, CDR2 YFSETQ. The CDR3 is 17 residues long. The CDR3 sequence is CASSLTGPYSYNSPLHF. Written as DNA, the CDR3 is TGCGCCAGCAGCTTAACAGGGCCCTACTCCTATAATTCACCCCTCCACTTT.